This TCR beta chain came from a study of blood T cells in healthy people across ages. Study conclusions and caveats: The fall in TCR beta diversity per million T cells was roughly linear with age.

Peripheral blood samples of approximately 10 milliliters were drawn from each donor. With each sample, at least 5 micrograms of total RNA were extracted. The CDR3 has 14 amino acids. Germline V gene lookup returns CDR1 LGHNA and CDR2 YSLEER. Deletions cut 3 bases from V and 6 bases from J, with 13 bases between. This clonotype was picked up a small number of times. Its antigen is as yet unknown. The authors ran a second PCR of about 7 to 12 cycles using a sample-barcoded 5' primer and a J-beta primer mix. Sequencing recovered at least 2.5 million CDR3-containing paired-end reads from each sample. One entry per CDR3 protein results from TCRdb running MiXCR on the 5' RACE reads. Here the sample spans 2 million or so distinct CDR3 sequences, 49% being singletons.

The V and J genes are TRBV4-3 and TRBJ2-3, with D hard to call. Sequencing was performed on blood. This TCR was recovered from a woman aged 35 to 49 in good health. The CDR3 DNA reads TGCGCCAGCAGCCATTCCGGGCGCAGGGATACGCAGTATTTT. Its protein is CASSHSGRRDTQYF.